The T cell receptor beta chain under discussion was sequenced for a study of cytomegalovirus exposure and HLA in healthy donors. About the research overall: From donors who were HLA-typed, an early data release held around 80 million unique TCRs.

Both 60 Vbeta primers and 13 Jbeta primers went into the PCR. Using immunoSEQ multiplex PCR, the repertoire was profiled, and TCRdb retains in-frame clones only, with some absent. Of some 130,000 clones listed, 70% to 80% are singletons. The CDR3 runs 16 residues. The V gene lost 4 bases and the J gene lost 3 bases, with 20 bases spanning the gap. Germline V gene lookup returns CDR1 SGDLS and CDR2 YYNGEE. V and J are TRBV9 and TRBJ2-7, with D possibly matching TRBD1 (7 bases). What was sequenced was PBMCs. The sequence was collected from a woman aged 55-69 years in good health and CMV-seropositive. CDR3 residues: CASSSSGGGAGYEQYF. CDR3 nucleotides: TGTGCCAGCAGCTCCAGTGGAGGGGGCGCTGGCTACGAGCAGTACTTC.